These 22 T cell receptor beta chains originate from one sample sequenced in a study of T cells in localized non-small cell lung cancer. Sequenced by immunoSEQ multiplex PCR; TCRdb stores in-frame clones only, minus some. The sample lists about 7,300 clones, more than 20% occurring once. Specimen: lung tumor tissue, collected before any cancer treatment. The receptors originated from a man aged 40-75 years with stage III squamous cell lung carcinoma.

V and J are TRBV11-3 and TRBJ2-7, with D possibly being TRBD1 (6 bases). There are 16 residues in the CDR3. Germline CDR1 and CDR2: SGHNT and YENEEA. Trimming removed 1 base from V and 1 base from J, with 14 bases in between. CDR3 nucleotide sequence: TGTGCCAGCAGCTTAGTGGGGGCAGGGGCATCCTACGAGCAGTACTTC. It yields the protein CASSLVGAGASYEQYF.

This clone has just a few counts. The rearrangement uses TRBV11-3 and TRBJ2-3, with 7 bases lining up with TRBD1. This CDR3 spans 15 amino acids. The V segment lost 0 bases and the J segment 3 bases; nucleotides outside the gene matches: 3. Germline CDR1 reads SGHNT; CDR2 reads YENEEA. CDR3 amino acids: CASSLEGQWTDTQYF. For the CDR3, the DNA is TGTGCCAGCAGCTTAGAGGGACAGTGGACAGATACGCAGTATTTT. The whole variable domain, filled in from reference TRBV11-3 and TRBJ2-3, reads EAGVVQSPRYKIIEKKQPVAFWCNPISGHNTLYWYLQNLGQGPELLIRYENEEAVDDSQLPKDRFSAERLKGVDSTLKIQPAELGDSAVYLCASSLEGQWTDTQYFGPGTRLTVL.

This chain uses TRBV30 with TRBJ2-5, with D uncertain. The V gene's germline CDR1 is GTSNPN and CDR2 SVGIG (reference sequence). The V gene lost 2 bases and the J gene lost 2 bases, with 9 bases spanning the gap. The CDR3 has 13 amino acids. In DNA form, the CDR3 reads TGTGCCTGGAGTACGAACGGACAAGAGACCCAGTACTTC. Translation gives CAWSTNGQETQYF.

This clone was recorded a few times. The chain couples TRBV18 to TRBJ1-4, with no clear D. Germline V gene lookup returns CDR1 KGHSH and CDR2 LQKENI. This CDR3 spans 14 amino acids. Trimming left V 4 bases short and J 3 bases short, with 9 bases between. CDR3 DNA: TGTGCCAGCTCACAGTTCGGTTCTAATGAAAAACTGTTTTTT. This encodes CASSQFGSNEKLFF. Complete variable domain (other parts from reference TRBV18 and TRBJ1-4): NAGVMQNPRHLVRRRGQEARLRCSPMKGHSHVYWYRQLPEEGLKFMVYLQKENIIDESGMPKERFSAEFPKEGPSILRIQQVVRGDSAAYFCASSQFGSNEKLFFGSGTQLSVL.

Only a few counts were recorded for this clone. The rearrangement joins TRBV19 to TRBJ1-1, with TRBD1 matching 7 bases. Losses at the gene ends were 5 bases for V and 4 bases for J; bases not matched to a gene: 10. Germline lookup yields CDR1 LNHDA and CDR2 SQIVND (reference sequence). CDR3 length: 15 amino acids. The CDR3: CASSARQGRATEAFF. Written as DNA, the CDR3 is TGTGCCAGTAGTGCCCGACAGGGACGGGCCACTGAAGCTTTCTTT.

By share of the sample, this clone is large. The chain joins TRBV11-3 to TRBJ2-1, with 12 bases aligning to TRBD2. The V segment lost 3 bases and the J segment 7 bases; nucleotides outside the gene matches: 4. This CDR3 comprises 15 residues. The V gene's germline CDR1 is SGHNT and CDR2 YENEEA. The CDR3, as DNA: TGTGCCAGCAGCTTGTCGACTAGCGGGAGTAATGAGCAGTTCTTC. Its translation is CASSLSTSGSNEQFF. Based on the CDR3 plus reference TRBV11-3 and TRBJ2-1, the full variable domain is EAGVVQSPRYKIIEKKQPVAFWCNPISGHNTLYWYLQNLGQGPELLIRYENEEAVDDSQLPKDRFSAERLKGVDSTLKIQPAELGDSAVYLCASSLSTSGSNEQFFGPGTRLTVL.

The chain is built from TRBV29-1 and TRBJ2-2; 11 bases fit TRBD1. V lost 6 bases to trimming and J lost 7 bases; unmatched junction nucleotides: 4. The CDR3 totals 13 residues. Per the germline V gene, CDR1 is SQVTM and CDR2 is ANQGSEA. The CDR3 coding sequence is TGCAGCGTGATGGACAGGGGGCACGGGGAGCTGTTTTTT. Translation: CSVMDRGHGELFF.

This rearrangement joins TRBV9 to TRBJ2-5, with 7 bases aligning to TRBD1. Unmatched junction bases numbered 1, after V lost 3 bases and J lost 2 bases. The germline gives CDR1 SGDLS, CDR2 YYNGEE. The CDR3 covers 13 residues. CDR3 in DNA: TGTGCCAGCAGCGCACAGGGGCAAGAGACCCAGTACTTC. Amino acids: CASSAQGQETQYF.

V gene TRBV9 combines with J gene TRBJ1-2, with a tentative D call TRBD1 (5 bases). The CDR3 is 13 amino acids. Germline CDR1 is SGDLS and CDR2 is YYNGEE. Trimming left V 5 bases short and J 5 bases short, with 13 bases between. CDR3 DNA sequence: TGTGCCAGCAGTGATCAGGGATATTATGGCTACACCTTC. Its protein product is CASSDQGYYGYTF.

The chain is built from TRBV9 and TRBJ2-1; 7 bases are shared with TRBD1. The CDR3 spans 13 residues. V dropped 5 bases and J dropped 8; count of bases not matched to a gene: 7. Germline CDR1 SGDLS, CDR2 YYNGEE. CDR3 sequence (DNA): TGTGCCAGCAGAGGCCAGGGGGTCGATGAGCAGTTCTTC. Protein product: CASRGQGVDEQFF.

This clone was recorded a few times. The V and J genes are TRBV11-3 and TRBJ2-1, with a weak D call TRBD2 (6 bases). Germline CDR1 reads SGHNT; CDR2 reads YENEEA. There are 15 residues in the CDR3. V gave up 6 bases and J gave up 0 bases, with 12 bases separating them. DNA for the CDR3: TGTGCCAGCAGTTACGGGGGTCACTCCTACAATGAGCAGTTCTTC. Translated: CASSYGGHSYNEQFF.

V is TRBV5-1 and J is TRBJ2-1; tentatively, D is TRBD1 (6 bases). The germline V and J ends were trimmed by 0 bases and 2 bases, with 12 bases remaining between them. From germline, CDR1 is SGHRS and CDR2 YFSETQ. CDR3 length: 16 residues. The DNA of the CDR3 is TGCGCCAGCAGCTTGGTGTCAGGGGAACCCTACAATGAGCAGTTCTTC. Its protein product is CASSLVSGEPYNEQFF.

The gene calls are TRBV7-4 and TRBJ1-2; 8 nucleotides line up with TRBD1. This CDR3 spans 13 amino acids. Germline CDR1 is SGHVT and CDR2 is SQSDAQ. The junction had 4 bases not matched to a gene; V was cut back by 10 bases and J by 0 bases. The CDR3, as DNA: TGTGCCACCAGGACAGGGACTAACTATGGCTACACCTTC. It codes for CATRTGTNYGYTF.

The chain joins TRBV5-1 to TRBJ1-2, with D unresolved. The length of the CDR3 is 15 residues. CDR1 is SGHRS and CDR2 is YFSETQ in the germline V gene. The V end lost 4 bases, the J end lost 0 bases, and 13 bases lay between the germline ends. In DNA form, the CDR3 reads TGCGCCAGCAGCCCGGATGCAGGTGCTAACTATGGCTACACCTTC. Protein sequence: CASSPDAGANYGYTF. The full variable domain, completed using reference TRBV5-1 and TRBJ1-2, is KAGVTQTPRYLIKTRGQQVTLSCSPISGHRSVSWYQQTPGQGLQFLFEYFSETQRNKGNFPGRFSGRQFSNSRSEMNVSTLELGDSALYLCASSPDAGANYGYTFGSGTRLTVV.

The V and J genes are TRBV28 and TRBJ1-4; D call uncertain. V gave up 5 bases and J gave up 3 bases, with 13 bases separating them. Per germline, CDR1 MDHEN and CDR2 SYDVKM. The CDR3 contains 15 residues. CDR3 nucleotides: TGTGCCAGCAGTAGGACCTCCGGGGCTAATGAAAAACTGTTTTTT. It translates to CASSRTSGANEKLFF.

The chain has TRBV14 and TRBJ2-7, with D maybe TRBD2 (6 bases). Germline CDR1 is SGHDN and CDR2 is FVKESK. The CDR3 loop spans 17 amino acids. Trimming removed 0 bases from V and 2 bases from J, with 17 bases in between. CDR3: CASSQDQAGTEAYEQYF. CDR3 nucleotides: TGTGCCAGCAGCCAAGACCAAGCGGGCACCGAAGCCTACGAGCAGTACTTC.

This clone showed up just a few times. The chain couples TRBV18 to TRBJ2-5; no clear D. Trimming shortened V by 8 bases and J by 0 bases, and 7 bases separated the two germline ends. The CDR3 has 12 amino acids. Germline V gene data show CDR1 as KGHSH and CDR2 as LQKENI. The CDR3 coding sequence is TGTGCCAGCGGGGATAACCAAGAGACCCAGTACTTC. Translated, it gives CASGDNQETQYF.

The V and J genes are TRBV25-1 and TRBJ2-7; D gene ambiguous. Looked up from germline, CDR1 is MGHDK and CDR2 is SYGVNS. The CDR3 length is 15 residues. V was pared by 3 bases and J by 3 bases, with 15 bases between. The CDR3 nucleotides read TGTGCCAGCAGTGACAGGAAACTCCTCGTCTACGAGCAGTACTTC. Translation gives CASSDRKLLVYEQYF.

This clone was detected a few times. The rearrangement joins TRBV6-7 to TRBJ2-3, with D possibly being TRBD2 (6 bases). TRBV6-7 falls under the ORF class, with uncertain function. The length of the CDR3 is 12 residues. The germline V and J ends were trimmed by 2 bases and 8 bases, with 8 bases remaining between them. The CDR3 here is CASSYGRGTQYF. CDR3 in DNA: TGTGCCAGCAGTTACGGGCGGGGTACGCAGTATTTT.

This clone was seen more than once but under ten times. This chain links TRBV15 with TRBJ2-3, with D perhaps matching TRBD2 (6 bases). CDR3 length: 15 residues. V lost 6 bases and J 2 bases, leaving 15 bases between the germline ends. Germline V CDR1 and CDR2: LNHNV, YYDKDF (reference sequence). The CDR3 DNA reads as TGTGCCACCAGTTATAGCCGGGGGATCACAGATACGCAGTATTTT. It yields the protein CATSYSRGITDTQYF. The full variable domain, rest sourced from reference TRBV15 and TRBJ2-3, is DAMVIQNPRYQVTQFGKPVTLSCSQTLNHNVMYWYQQKSSQAPKLLFHYYDKDFNNEADTPDNFQSRRPNTSFCFLDIRSPGLGDTAMYLCATSYSRGITDTQYFGPGTRLTVL.

In its sample, this clone was seen a few times. The rearrangement joins TRBV11-3 to TRBJ2-1; 12 bases map to TRBD2. The CDR3 is made up of 16 amino acids. V lost 2 bases and J lost 3; bases outside the gene matches: 2. Germline CDR1 reads SGHNT; CDR2 reads YENEEA. The CDR3 loop is CASSLTTSGGYNEQFF. CDR3 bases: TGTGCCAGCAGCTTAACGACTAGCGGGGGCTACAATGAGCAGTTCTTC.

The table lists this clone with a few counts. The chain carries TRBV11-3 and TRBJ2-2; D is uncertain. Germline V gene lookup returns CDR1 SGHNT and CDR2 YENEEA. The V end was cut by 3 bases, the J end by 6 bases, with 11 bases between. This CDR3 has 14 amino acids. The DNA for the CDR3 is TGTGCCAGCAGCTTGTTTTCTCAGCCCGGGGAGCTGTTTTTT. It translates to CASSLFSQPGELFF.